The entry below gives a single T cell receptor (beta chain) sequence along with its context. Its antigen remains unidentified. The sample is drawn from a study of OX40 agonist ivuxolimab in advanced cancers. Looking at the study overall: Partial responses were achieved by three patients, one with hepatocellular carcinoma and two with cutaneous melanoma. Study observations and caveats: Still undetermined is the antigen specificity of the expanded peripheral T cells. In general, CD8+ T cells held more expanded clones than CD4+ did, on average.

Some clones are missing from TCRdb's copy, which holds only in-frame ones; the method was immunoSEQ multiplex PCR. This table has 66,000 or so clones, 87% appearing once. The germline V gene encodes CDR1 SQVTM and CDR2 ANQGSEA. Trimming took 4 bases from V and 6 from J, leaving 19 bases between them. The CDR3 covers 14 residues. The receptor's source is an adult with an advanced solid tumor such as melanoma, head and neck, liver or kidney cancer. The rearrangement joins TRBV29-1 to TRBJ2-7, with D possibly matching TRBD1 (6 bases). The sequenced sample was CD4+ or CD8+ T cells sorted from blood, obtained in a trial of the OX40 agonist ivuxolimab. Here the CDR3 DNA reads TGCAGCGTTGTCATCGGGCAGGGGAACGCCGAGCAGTACTTC. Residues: CSVVIGQGNAEQYF.